The clone carrying this T cell receptor beta chain was counted at least ten times. Time point reported: pre-sensitization, week 0. Treatment noted: therapeutic diphenylcyclopropenone sensitization with weekly scalp DPC. From whole blood left unfractionated, total RNA was extracted. Unique molecular identifiers were linked by the library to individual cDNA molecules. TCRdb fed the RACE reads into MiXCR, producing one record per CDR3 protein. The sample has approximately 100,000 distinct CDR3 sequences, 9.5% to 15% seen once. The CDR3 runs to 15 residues. V lost 0 bases and J 9 bases, leaving 17 bases between the germline ends. From germline, CDR1 is SGHNT and CDR2 YYREEE (reference sequence). The sample originates from a study of human T cells and chemical hapten exposure. Study-level information: Small volume differences among pooled libraries mainly caused per-sample TCR yield variation.

This clonotype was obtained from a woman aged 45 to 65 with alopecia areata. Some clones in this sample may be carry-over from other donors' samples. The chain joins TRBV5-4 to TRBJ2-3, with D possibly being TRBD2 (6 bases). The specimen comprised whole blood, sampled in connection with sensitization to the hapten diphenylcyclopropenone (DPC). The CDR3 protein is CASSLEGTLSGTQYF. In DNA form, the CDR3 reads TGTGCCAGCAGCTTGGAGGGGACTTTGTCGGGCACGCAGTATTTT.